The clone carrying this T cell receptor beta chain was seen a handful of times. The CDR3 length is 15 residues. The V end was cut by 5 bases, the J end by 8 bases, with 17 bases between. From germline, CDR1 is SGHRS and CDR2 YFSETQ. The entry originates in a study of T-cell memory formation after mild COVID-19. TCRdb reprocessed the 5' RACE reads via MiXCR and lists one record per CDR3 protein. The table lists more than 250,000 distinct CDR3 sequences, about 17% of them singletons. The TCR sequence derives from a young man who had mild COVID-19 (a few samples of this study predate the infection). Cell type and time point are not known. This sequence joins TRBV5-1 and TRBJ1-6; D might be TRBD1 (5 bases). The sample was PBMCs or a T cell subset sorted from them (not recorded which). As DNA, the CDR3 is TGCGCCAGCAGGGACTCCGGGACTGGGTATTCACCCCTCCACTTT. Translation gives CASRDSGTGYSPLHF.